A selection of T cell receptor beta chains follows, all from one sample in a study of OX40 agonist ivuxolimab in advanced cancers. Here immunoSEQ multiplex PCR was the method, and the copy in TCRdb shows in-frame clones only, minus some. The data contain about 52,000 clones, around 80% of them seen just once; the ten biggest clones take up about an eighth. The sequenced sample was CD4+ or CD8+ T cells sorted from blood, obtained in a trial of the OX40 agonist ivuxolimab. The receptor set was obtained from an adult with an advanced solid tumor such as melanoma, head and neck, liver or kidney cancer. Both conserved end residues are trimmed from each CDR3. Fields, in order: J gene, V gene, CDR3 protein.

>TRBJ1-5|TRBV5-5
ASSSLETQPQH
>TRBJ1-1|TRBV15
ATSSPDSGDTEAF
>TRBJ2-7|TRBV7-2
ASSSTGGVYEQY
>TRBJ2-3|TRBV7-2
ASRPQTGTDTQY
>TRBJ2-2|TRBV15
ATSRKRVPNTGELF
>TRBJ2-3|TRBV11-3
ASSLNYADTQY
>TRBJ2-2|TRBV7-8
ASSLGLGGTGELF
>TRBJ2-6|TRBV27
ASSPLGLAALSGANVLT
>TRBJ2-4|TRBV19
ASSLGDVKNIQY
>TRBJ1-1|TRBV5-1
ASSPNPSGEMNTEAF
>TRBJ2-2|TRBV14
ASSQGQGSLTGELF
>TRBJ1-1|TRBV6-1
ASSEPGQGRTEAF
>TRBJ1-6|TRBV5-1
ASSLGHIRRKDSPLH
>TRBJ1-2|TRBV18
ASSPYGGRGYT
>TRBJ1-5|TRBV23-1
ASSQSYVLTAAFSNQPQH
>TRBJ1-4|TRBV2
ASSDDTLPNEKLF
>TRBJ1-1|TRBV27
ASSANSQGRTEAF
>TRBJ2-7|TRBV19
ASSTTGGHGGGEQY
>TRBJ2-1|TRBV28
ASSLVGPSGRPQEEQF
>TRBJ2-1|TRBV5-1
ASSYLLAGGSREQF
>TRBJ2-2|TRBV7-2
ASSFPAETVANTGELF
>TRBJ2-2|TRBV27
ASSLPRQYPANTGELF
>TRBJ2-3|TRBV6-4
ASSDSKRVGGVTDTQY
>TRBJ2-7|TRBV5-5
ASSLLAGGSEQY
>TRBJ1-5|TRBV4-3
ASSPQISDDQPQH
>TRBJ2-1|TRBV4-2
ASSQMQGDEQF
>TRBJ1-2|TRBV6-6
AIMFATGTQAYGYT
>TRBJ1-5|TRBV27
ASRRQGSISNQPQH
>TRBJ1-1|TRBV28
ASSLTGTVNTEAF
>TRBJ1-1|TRBV6-5
ASTEAPSDTEAF
>TRBJ2-3|TRBV5-1
ASSLGGGTDTQY
>TRBJ2-3|TRBV6-6
ASSWAGRDTQY
>-|TRBV5-6
ASTQAGGFVDEQY
>TRBJ1-1|TRBV7-6
ASSFPRDGLMNTEAF
>TRBJ2-7|TRBV9
ASSVEATYFYEQY
>TRBJ2-1|TRBV4-1
ASSPGLAGAGEQF
>TRBJ2-5|TRBV7-9
AGSLRGTVETQY
>TRBJ2-3|TRBV9
ASSEPFGDNEGDTQY
>TRBJ1-4|TRBV5-5
ASSFDLSGAEKLF
>TRBJ2-1|TRBV19
ASSTTRENNEQF